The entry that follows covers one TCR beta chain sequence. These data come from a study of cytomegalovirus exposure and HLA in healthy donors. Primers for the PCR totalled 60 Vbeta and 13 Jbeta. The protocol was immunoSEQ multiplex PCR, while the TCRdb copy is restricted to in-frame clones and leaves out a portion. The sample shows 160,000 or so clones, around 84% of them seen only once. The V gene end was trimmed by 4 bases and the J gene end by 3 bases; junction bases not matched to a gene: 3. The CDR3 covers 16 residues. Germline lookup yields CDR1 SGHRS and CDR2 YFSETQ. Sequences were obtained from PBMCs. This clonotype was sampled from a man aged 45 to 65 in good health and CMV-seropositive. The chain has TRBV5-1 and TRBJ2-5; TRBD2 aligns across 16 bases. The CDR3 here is CASSAGLAGGKETQYF. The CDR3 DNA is TGCGCCAGCAGCGCGGGACTAGCGGGAGGGAAAGAGACCCAGTACTTC.